This T cell receptor beta chain was obtained from a study of shared clonotypes between healthy human individuals. Study details: CD4 naive and memory got three plates each, CD8 naive two, CD8 memory one. Study conclusions and caveats: The study found about 5% of naive CD4 clonotypes shared across a handful of donors.

Every one of the donors was a Caucasian adult that lived in Nashville, Tennessee. CDR1 is SGHDT and CDR2 is YYEEEE in the germline V gene. The junction had 6 bases not matched to a gene; V was cut back by 0 bases and J by 4 bases. This CDR3 comprises 15 residues. With regard to this clone: Its antigen is still unknown.

Libraries were prepared by immunoSEQ multiplex PCR; TCRdb keeps only in-frame clonotypes and omits some of them. The sample includes just over 2,000,000 clones, around 95% seen only once; the top ten take 0.1% to 0.15%. The chain is built from TRBV5-6 and TRBJ2-5, with 7 bases matching TRBD1. This receptor was identified in a man younger than 30 in good health. Specimen: naive CD4+ T cells sorted from blood. The subset is: CD45RA+ positively selected. For the CDR3, the DNA is TGTGCCAGCAGCTTGGTAAAGGGGGCGCGAGAGACCCAGTACTTC. It specifies CASSLVKGARETQYF.